Below, 20 T cell receptor beta chains from the same sample are listed, as sequenced in a study of T cell responses to AZD1222 COVID-19 vaccine. The assay was immunoSEQ multiplex PCR, and TCRdb's table has in-frame clones only and misses some. The sample has 130,000 or so clones; around 90% are singletons. The input for sequencing was peripheral blood, taken 28 days after the second AZD1222 dose. These receptors came from an adult who received the AZD1222 COVID-19 vaccine.

The V call is TRBV18, the J call TRBJ1-6; perhaps TRBD1 as D (5 bases). Germline V gives CDR1 KGHSH, CDR2 LQKENI. The CDR3 sequence is 15 residues long. Trimming removed 3 bases at V and 6 bases at J, with 12 bases between. CDR3 DNA sequence: TGTGCCAGCTCACCGGCAGGACACTTTAATTCACCCCTCCACTTT. Its translation: CASSPAGHFNSPLHF.

The genes are TRBV11-3 and TRBJ1-4; D is uncertain. Germline lookup yields CDR1 SGHNT and CDR2 YENEEA. Trimming cost V 8 bases and J 4 bases, with 14 bases left between them. This CDR3 has 14 residues. CDR3 residues: CASGPGGYNEKLFF. In nucleotides, the CDR3 is TGTGCCAGCGGACCGGGAGGTTATAATGAAAAACTGTTTTTT.

This chain uses TRBV3-1 (or the pseudogene TRBV3-2) with TRBJ1-1; D is ambiguous. The CDR3 is made up of 13 amino acids. CDR1 LGHDT and CDR2 YNNKEL come from the germline V gene (reference sequence). Trimming took off 3 bases at V and 7 bases at J, with 12 bases between the two ends. CDR3 sequence: CASSHYGENEAFF. CDR3 DNA sequence: TGTGCCAGCAGCCACTATGGGGAAAATGAAGCTTTCTTT.

The gene calls are TRBV27 and TRBJ1-2; TRBD1 aligns across 12 bases. The V gene's germline CDR1 is MNHEY and CDR2 SMNVEV (reference sequence). The length of the CDR3 is 16 residues. The ends lost 2 bases at V and 8 bases at J; junction bases unmatched: 9. This chain's CDR3 is CASSLVGDRGHWGYTF. DNA of the CDR3: TGTGCCAGCAGTTTAGTGGGGGACAGGGGGCATTGGGGCTACACCTTC.

This clone was observed a few times. The rearrangement uses TRBV28 and TRBJ1-1, with D unclear. Germline assignment: CDR1 MDHEN and CDR2 SYDVKM. This CDR3 has 14 amino acids. V shed 11 bases and J shed 1 base, with 17 bases lying between them. CDR3 nucleotide sequence: TGTGCCTTAAAGGCCGTAAAAGGGAACACTGAAGCTTTCTTT. This translates into CALKAVKGNTEAFF.

This chain connects TRBV27 to TRBJ1-1; D remains ambiguous. CDR3 length equals 14 residues. Germline CDR1 and CDR2: MNHEY and SMNVEV (reference sequence). V lost 3 bases and J 7 bases, leaving 15 bases between the germline ends. The CDR3 nucleotides read TGTGCCAGCAGTTTGATAGGGAGCGTCGATGAAGCTTTCTTT. This translates into CASSLIGSVDEAFF.

This chain links TRBV28 with TRBJ2-1; D is unclear. CDR1 is MDHEN, CDR2 SYDVKM, per germline. This CDR3 has 12 amino acids. V gave up 4 bases and J gave up 4 bases, with 5 bases separating them. This CDR3 is CASSSLYNEQFF. The CDR3 bases are TGTGCCAGCAGTTCCTTATACAATGAGCAGTTCTTC.

The V and J genes are TRBV2 and TRBJ1-6; D possibly corresponds to TRBD1 (5 bases). Germline CDR1 is SNHLY and CDR2 is FYNNEI. Between the trimmed V and J ends, which lost 6 bases and 10 bases, there was a span of 16 bases. The length of the CDR3 is 14 residues. CDR3 in amino acids: CASRPSTRESPLHF. The CDR3 coding sequence is TGTGCCAGCAGACCATCAACCAGGGAATCACCCCTCCACTTT.

The rearrangement links TRBV12-3 or TRBV12-4 to TRBJ1-5; no clear D gene. V lost 2 bases and J lost 2, with 4 bases in between. This CDR3 region has 13 residues. DNA of the CDR3: TGTGCCAGCAGTTTATTGGGCAATCAGCCCCAGCATTTT. Amino acids: CASSLLGNQPQHF.

The gene calls are TRBV29-1 and TRBJ2-2, with 7 bases fitting TRBD1. Per the germline V gene, CDR1 is SQVTM and CDR2 is ANQGSEA. V was pared by 2 bases and J by 7 bases, with 4 bases of the junction left unmatched. The CDR3 runs to 13 residues. CDR3 sequence reads: CSVEYRGDGELFF. The CDR3 DNA sequence: TGCAGCGTTGAATACAGGGGCGACGGGGAGCTGTTTTTT.

The rearrangement links TRBV4-1 to TRBJ1-5; D is unresolved. From germline, CDR1 is MGHRA and CDR2 YSYEKL. The CDR3 length is 14 residues. V gave up 0 bases and J gave up 7 bases, with 10 bases separating them. CDR3 loop: CASSQETGNQPQHF. In DNA, the CDR3 is TGCGCCAGCAGCCAAGAGACGGGGAACCAGCCCCAGCATTTT.

For the CDR3, the DNA is TGTGCCAGTAGTATGGTTGGGTCCCGGGGGGCGCCCCAGCATTTT. Translation: CASSMVGSRGAPQHF. V usage is TRBV19 and J usage is TRBJ1-5; weak D call: TRBD1 (6 bases). CDR1 is LNHDA and CDR2 is SQIVND in the germline V gene (reference sequence). The germline V and J ends were trimmed by 3 bases and 9 bases, with 18 bases remaining between them. The CDR3 runs 15 residues.

The rearrangement links TRBV7-2 to TRBJ1-3; the match to TRBD1 covers 7 bases. Germline CDR1 reads SGHTA; CDR2 reads FQGNSA. The CDR3 length is 14 residues. Trimming cost V 8 bases and J 2 bases; bases outside gene matches: 6. This chain's CDR3 is CASGRGVPGNTIYF. CDR3 coding DNA: TGTGCCAGCGGCAGGGGGGTCCCTGGAAACACCATATATTTT.

The rearrangement uses TRBV6-1 and TRBJ2-7; TRBD2 agrees at 14 bases. Germline CDR1 is MNHNS and CDR2 is SASEGT. V was clipped by 2 bases and J by 4 bases; unmatched bases: 1. The CDR3 loop spans 15 amino acids. The DNA of the CDR3 is TGTGCCAGCAGTGAAAGACTAGCGGGAGGGTACGAGCAGTACTTC. The encoded protein is CASSERLAGGYEQYF.

V is TRBV2 and J is TRBJ1-5; D gene unclear. V was trimmed by 6 bases and J by 4 bases, leaving 10 bases between them. This CDR3 contains 13 residues. The germline V gene encodes CDR1 SNHLY and CDR2 FYNNEI. CDR3 sequence: CASSAQWNQPQHF. CDR3 DNA sequence: TGTGCCAGCAGCGCGCAGTGGAATCAGCCCCAGCATTTT.

V usage is TRBV3-1 (or the pseudogene TRBV3-2) and J usage is TRBJ1-5, with a tentative D call TRBD1 (5 bases). Germline lookup yields CDR1 LGHDT and CDR2 YNNKEL (reference sequence). Deletions cut 4 bases from V and 8 bases from J, with 15 bases between. The CDR3 covers 14 residues. This CDR3 reads CASSRGTSLKPQHF. CDR3 bases: TGTGCCAGCAGCCGAGGGACGAGTTTGAAGCCCCAGCATTTT.

This sequence joins TRBV6-5 and TRBJ2-5; TRBD1 aligns across 7 bases. Germline loops: CDR1 MNHEY, CDR2 SVGAGI. J gave up 3 bases and V 6 bases, and 1 base lay outside the gene matches. This CDR3 is 12 amino acids long. CDR3 DNA sequence: TGTGCCAGCAGCGACAGGGAAGAGACCCAGTACTTC. Translating it yields CASSDREETQYF.

This clone occurred once. Written as DNA, the CDR3 is TGCGCCAGCAGCCAAGCGGGGGTACTAGCGGGGGCACTCCAAGAGACCCAGTACTTC. Amino acid sequence: CASSQAGVLAGALQETQYF. The J gene is TRBJ2-5, the V gene TRBV4-1, with 11 bases identical to TRBD2. CDR1 and CDR2 from the germline V gene are MGHRA and YSYEKL. Trimming took 1 base from V and 1 from J; bases not matched to a gene: 11. The CDR3 consists of 19 residues.

V is TRBV18 and J is TRBJ2-7; D is unclear. Trimming stripped 5 bases from V and 1 base from J, with 6 bases between. Germline V lookup: CDR1 KGHSH, CDR2 LQKENI. This CDR3 comprises 12 residues. The CDR3 sequence: CASSSQSYEQYF. In DNA, the CDR3 is TGTGCCAGCTCATCTCAATCCTACGAGCAGTACTTC. The full variable domain, its missing parts supplied by reference TRBV18 and TRBJ2-7, is NAGVMQNPRHLVRRRGQEARLRCSPMKGHSHVYWYRQLPEEGLKFMVYLQKENIIDESGMPKERFSAEFPKEGPSILRIQQVVRGDSAAYFCASSSQSYEQYFGPGTRLTVT.

The CDR3 sequence: CASSKGDNQPQHF. In DNA, the CDR3 is TGTGCCAGCAGTAAAGGGGACAATCAGCCCCAGCATTTT. The J gene is TRBJ1-5, the V gene TRBV12-3 or TRBV12-4, with D possibly TRBD1 on 5 matching bases. Trimming pared 5 bases from V and 3 bases from J, leaving 8 bases between. The CDR3 length is 13 residues.